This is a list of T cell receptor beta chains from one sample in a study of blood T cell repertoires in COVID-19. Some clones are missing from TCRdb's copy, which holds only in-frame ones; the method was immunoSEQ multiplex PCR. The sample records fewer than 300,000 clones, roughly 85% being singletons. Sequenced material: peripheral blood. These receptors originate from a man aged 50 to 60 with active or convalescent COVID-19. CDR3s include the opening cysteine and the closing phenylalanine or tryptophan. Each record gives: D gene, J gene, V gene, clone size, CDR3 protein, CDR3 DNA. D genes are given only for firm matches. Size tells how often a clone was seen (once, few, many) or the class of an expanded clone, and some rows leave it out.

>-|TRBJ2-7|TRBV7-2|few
CASSSRGPREQYF
TGTGCCAGCAGCTCAAGGGGCCCCCGCGAGCAGTACTTC
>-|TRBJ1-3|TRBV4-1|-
CASSRRIPQGGAVSGNTIYF
TGCGCCAGCAGCAGACGTATCCCCCAGGGAGGAGCGGTGTCTGGAAACACCATATATTTT
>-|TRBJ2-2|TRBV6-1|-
CASSEQGITGELFF
TGTGCCAGCAGTGAACAGGGGATCACCGGGGAGCTGTTTTTT
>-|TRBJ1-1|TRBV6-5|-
CASRGQIYTEAFF
TGTGCCAGCAGAGGACAGATATACACTGAAGCTTTCTTT
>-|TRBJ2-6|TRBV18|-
CASSPKQTSGANVLTF
TGTGCCAGCTCACCTAAACAGACCTCTGGGGCCAACGTCCTGACTTTC
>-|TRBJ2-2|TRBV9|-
CASSVERGNPGELFF
TGTGCCAGCAGCGTAGAGAGAGGGAACCCCGGGGAGCTGTTTTTT
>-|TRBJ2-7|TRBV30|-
CAWSVGQGPYEQYF
TGTGCCTGGAGTGTCGGGCAGGGGCCCTACGAGCAGTACTTC
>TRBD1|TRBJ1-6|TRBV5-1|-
CASSLEGRGQSPLHF
TGCGCCAGCAGCTTGGAGGGCAGGGGGCAATCACCCCTCCACTTT
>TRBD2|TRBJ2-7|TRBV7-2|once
CASSLVPTSGSSYEQYF
TGTGCCAGCAGCTTAGTCCCGACTAGCGGGAGTTCGTACGAGCAGTACTTC
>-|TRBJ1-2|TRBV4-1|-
CASGGAYGYTF
TGCGCCAGCGGAGGGGCCTATGGCTACACCTTC